The present TCR beta chain was sequenced within a study of T cells of healthy individuals. Losses at the gene ends were 7 bases for V and 1 base for J; bases not matched to a gene: 15. Germline V lookup: CDR1 MNHNS, CDR2 SASEGT. The CDR3 runs to 18 residues. In TCRdb, the 5' RACE reads were re-called with MiXCR into one record per CDR3 protein. The data show under 70,000 distinct CDR3 sequences, approximately 14% seen once. This chain uses TRBV6-1 with TRBJ1-3; TRBD1 matches 8 bases. The TCR was taken from a human donor in good health. DNA for the CDR3: TGTGCCAGCACCCAAAGGGGAACAGGGGGAACGTCTGGAAACACCATATATTTT. This codes for CASTQRGTGGTSGNTIYF.